The 23 T cell receptor beta chains presented below share a single source sample, sequenced in a study of blood T cells in healthy people across ages. Primed by a sample-barcoded 5' primer and a J-beta primer mix, a second PCR proceeded for roughly 6 to 12 cycles. TCRdb passed the 5' RACE reads through MiXCR, listing each CDR3 protein once. The table lists 1.8 million or so distinct CDR3 sequences, 35% to 50% of them singletons. The sample consisted of blood. These receptor sequences come from a human donor in good health.

The V gene is TRBV2, the J gene TRBJ2-7, with 7 bases that match TRBD2. The CDR3 length is 15 residues. Germline trimming cut 3 bases from V and 8 bases from J; bases unmatched to any gene: 13. Germline values: CDR1 SNHLY, CDR2 FYNNEI. The CDR3 DNA reads TGTGCCAGCAGTGATGGACTAGTGTCCGTCAATAAGCAGTACTTC. Protein product: CASSDGLVSVNKQYF.

Concerning this clonotype: Sequence at one end of the junction differs from germline and may be a read error. The chain combines TRBV6-1 with TRBJ2-2, with TRBD1 matching over 7 bases. CDR1 and CDR2 from the germline V gene are MNHNS and SASEGT. The CDR3 extends over 15 amino acids. The CDR3, as DNA: TGCGCCAGCAAACCAGACAGGGCTGCGGCCGGGGAGCTGTTTTTT. Residues: CASKPDRAAAGELFF.

The V call is TRBV21-1, the J call TRBJ2-1; the D call TRBD1 from the table was never checked on the DNA. TRBV21-1 is an annotated pseudogene. CDR3 size: 15 residues. The CDR3 reads CASKDRASSYNEQFF. In nucleotides, the CDR3 is TGTGCCAGCAAAGACAGGGCAAGCTCCTACAATGAGCAGTTCTTC.

This sequence joins TRBV20-1 and TRBJ2-7; D not certain. V was shortened by 2 bases and J by 6 bases, with 14 bases between the two germline ends. Germline CDR1 reads DFQATT; CDR2 reads SNEGSKA (reference sequence). The CDR3 sequence is 13 residues long. CDR3 bases: TGCAGTGCTAGACCCTTAGGGATGGGCGAGCAGTACTTC. As protein: CSARPLGMGEQYF.

The genes are TRBV12-3 or TRBV12-4 and TRBJ2-1, with 8 bases fitting TRBD2. The CDR3 consists of 15 residues. Trimming at V came to 10 bases and at J to 5 bases, leaving 13 bases not matched to a gene. The CDR3 bases are TGTGCCATCCAAATAGCGGGGCACAGAAACAATGAGCAGTTCTTC. As protein: CAIQIAGHRNNEQFF.

This clonotype has only a few counts. The chain uses TRBV4-1 and TRBJ2-3; D perhaps matches TRBD2 (5 bases). Germline CDR1 reads MGHRA; CDR2 reads YSYEKL. CDR3 size: 15 residues. The ends were cut back, 0 bases at V and 5 bases at J, with 12 bases in the middle. The CDR3 DNA sequence: TGCGCCAGCAGCCAAGAGACACTAGTTGGAGATACGCAGTATTTT. Protein: CASSQETLVGDTQYF.

DNA for the CDR3: TGTGCCAGCATCGCCCATTTAGGGTTTAGTGGCTACACCTTC. As protein: CASIAHLGFSGYTF. The V call is TRBV6-5, the J call TRBJ1-2; D remains unclear. V was clipped by 7 bases and J by 7 bases, with 19 bases between them. The CDR3 runs to 14 residues. Germline V lookup: CDR1 MNHEY, CDR2 SVGAGI.

The rearrangement links TRBV27 to TRBJ2-3, with 10 bases lining up with TRBD1. The CDR3 totals 19 residues. The germline gives CDR1 MNHEY, CDR2 SMNVEV (reference sequence). Germline trimming cut 6 bases from V and 0 bases from J; bases unmatched to any gene: 15. CDR3 sequence reads: CASSPLRDRGPPSTDTQYF. CDR3 DNA: TGTGCCAGCAGCCCCCTCCGGGACAGGGGACCTCCGAGCACAGATACGCAGTATTTT.

This chain joins TRBV5-6 and TRBJ2-5; no firm D call. Germline values: CDR1 SGHDT, CDR2 YYEEEE. This CDR3 has 15 residues. V lost 4 bases and J 2 bases, leaving 15 bases between the germline ends. Written as DNA, the CDR3 is TGTGCCAGCAGCCCCTACCAAGACGGGCAAGAGACCCAGTACTTC. Residues: CASSPYQDGQETQYF.

CDR3 loop: CSVGAPRGAGETQYF. CDR3 sequence (DNA): TGCAGCGTTGGAGCCCCACGGGGGGCAGGAGAGACCCAGTACTTC. V is TRBV29-1 and J is TRBJ2-5; possible D gene TRBD2, 7 bases. V lost 4 bases, J lost 4 bases, and 19 bases lay in between. Germline CDR1 and CDR2: SQVTM and ANQGSEA. The CDR3 has 15 amino acids.

This clonotype was seen a few times. The CDR3 region is CSVVDGKNTEAFF. The CDR3 DNA is TGCAGCGTTGTTGACGGTAAGAACACTGAAGCTTTCTTT. This chain uses TRBV29-1 with TRBJ1-1; D is unresolved. Germline CDR1 SQVTM, CDR2 ANQGSEA. This CDR3 is 13 amino acids long. V was trimmed by 4 bases and J by 1 base, leaving 10 bases between them.

A few counts support this clonotype. V and J are TRBV5-1 and TRBJ2-3; D is perhaps TRBD1 or TRBD2 (5 bases each). The CDR3 is 17 amino acids. V lost 4 bases, J lost 2 bases, and 20 bases lay in between. The germline CDR1 and CDR2 sequences are SGHRS and YFSETQ. CDR3 residues: CASSPFRGRDYTDTQYF. CDR3 in DNA: TGCGCCAGCAGCCCCTTTAGGGGCCGGGATTACACAGATACGCAGTATTTT.

V usage is TRBV7-2 and J usage is TRBJ1-1; D is uncertain. The CDR3 contains 14 residues. From germline, CDR1 is SGHTA and CDR2 FQGNSA. Trimming pared 2 bases from V and 4 bases from J, leaving 11 bases between. This CDR3 is CASSLSLASTEAFF. The CDR3 DNA reads as TGTGCCAGCAGCTTAAGTCTCGCGAGCACTGAAGCTTTCTTT.

This clonotype was observed a handful of times. The J gene is TRBJ2-7, the V gene TRBV27; TRBD1 aligns across 9 bases. The germline gives CDR1 MNHEY, CDR2 SMNVEV (reference sequence). The CDR3 length is 15 residues. Trimming at V came to 7 bases and at J to 7 bases, leaving 14 bases not matched to a gene. As DNA, the CDR3 is TGTGCCAGCAACCTACAGGGGGCGGCCCAGGGTGAGCAGTACTTC. It yields the protein CASNLQGAAQGEQYF.

This clonotype showed up just a few times. This sequence joins TRBV28 and TRBJ1-2, with D possibly being TRBD1 (6 bases). V was clipped by 4 bases and J by 8 bases, with 11 bases between them. The CDR3 consists of 12 residues. CDR1 is MDHEN and CDR2 is SYDVKM in the germline V gene. Here the CDR3 DNA reads TGTGCCAGCAGTTGGGGGGCCAGAGGCTACACCTTC. Residues: CASSWGARGYTF.

The rearrangement links TRBV20-1 to TRBJ2-1; no reliable D call. This CDR3 contains 14 residues. Trimming left V 4 bases short and J 0 bases short, with 10 bases between. Germline assignment: CDR1 DFQATT and CDR2 SNEGSKA (reference sequence). The CDR3 protein is CSAIVGNSYNEQFF. The CDR3 nucleotides read TGCAGTGCTATAGTGGGTAACTCCTACAATGAGCAGTTCTTC.

The rearrangement joins TRBV2 to TRBJ2-1, with TRBD2 identical over 14 bases. CDR1 and CDR2 (germline): SNHLY, FYNNEI. Unmatched junction bases numbered 4, after V lost 6 bases and J lost 6 bases. The CDR3 runs 15 residues. The CDR3 here is CASRGLAGVGNEQFF. For the CDR3, the DNA is TGTGCCAGCAGGGGACTAGCGGGGGTGGGCAATGAGCAGTTCTTC.

V and J are TRBV20-1 and TRBJ2-3; D remains unclear. CDR1 is DFQATT and CDR2 is SNEGSKA in the germline V gene (reference sequence). V gave up 4 bases and J gave up 2 bases, with 19 bases separating them. The CDR3 contains 16 residues. CDR3 region: CSATSGLSLYTDTQYF. DNA for the CDR3: TGCAGTGCTACCTCCGGCCTCTCCCTCTACACAGATACGCAGTATTTT.

The chain links TRBV7-9 to TRBJ2-7; D is possibly TRBD1 (6 bases). Germline loops: CDR1 SEHNR, CDR2 FQNEAQ (reference sequence). The CDR3 length is 17 residues. Trimming removed 5 bases from V and 2 bases from J, with 22 bases in between. The CDR3 is CASSPNADSSNAYEQYF. CDR3 DNA sequence: TGTGCCAGCAGCCCTAATGCGGACAGCAGCAACGCCTACGAGCAGTACTTC.

The J gene is TRBJ1-1, the V gene TRBV29-1; TRBD1 might be the D (5 bases). The CDR3 covers 12 residues. Germline V lookup: CDR1 SQVTM, CDR2 ANQGSEA. Trimming took off 4 bases at V and 4 bases at J, with 10 bases between the two ends. CDR3 nucleotides: TGCAGCGTTGTCGGGGGGGTCACTGAAGCTTTCTTT. Amino acids: CSVVGGVTEAFF.

This clonotype was seen ten or more times. V is TRBV4-1 and J is TRBJ2-1; D possibly corresponds to TRBD2 (7 bases). The CDR3 runs to 14 residues. V was cut by 0 bases and J by 9 bases, with 12 bases left in between. Germline V gene sequence: CDR1 MGHRA, CDR2 YSYEKL. The CDR3 DNA reads as TGCGCCAGCAGCCAAGAAGGGGGGGGCTTTGAGCAGTTCTTC. Translated, it gives CASSQEGGGFEQFF.

This clonotype came up a few times. V gene TRBV20-1 combines with J gene TRBJ2-3; perhaps TRBD2 as D (7 bases). The CDR3 runs to 15 residues. V dropped 6 bases and J dropped 2 bases, with 18 bases sitting between them. CDR1 is DFQATT and CDR2 is SNEGSKA in the germline V gene (reference sequence). The CDR3 DNA reads as TGCAGTGCCAAGGGGGGGGCGGGAAACACAGATACGCAGTATTTT. Translating it yields CSAKGGAGNTDTQYF.

This clonotype was seen a few times. V is TRBV5-1 and J is TRBJ2-1; perhaps TRBD1 as D (5 bases). The ends were cut back, 2 bases at V and 5 bases at J, with 11 bases in the middle. CDR3 length: 14 amino acids. The V gene's germline CDR1 is SGHRS and CDR2 YFSETQ. CDR3 sequence: CASSLLMTDNEQFF. CDR3 nucleotides: TGCGCCAGCAGCTTACTAATGACAGACAATGAGCAGTTCTTC.